A single T cell receptor beta chain is shown here with its context. Its specificity is unknown. The source of the sample is a study of vaccination and CD4 T cells after COVID-19. Treatment given: roughly 11-day PBMC culture with coronavirus spike peptide pools or control peptides (ViraFEST assay). The study sequenced cultured CD4+ T cell DNA using the Oncomine TCR Beta short-read assay. One entry per CDR3 protein results from TCRdb running MiXCR on the PCR reads. This sample has about 11,000 distinct CDR3 sequences; approximately 60% occur once, and the top ten carry 14%. Deletions cut 5 bases from V and 4 bases from J, with 20 bases between. The CDR3 extends over 16 amino acids. CDR1 is SGHTA, CDR2 FQGNSA, per germline.

The rearrangement uses TRBV7-2 and TRBJ2-5; unclear D gene. This clonotype originated in a human donor who had recovered from COVID-19. The specimen sequenced was CD4+ T cells from blood, cultured in vitro. For the CDR3, the DNA is TGTGCCAGCAGCCCACCGGAGCGCCCACCAGGAGAGACCCAGTACTTC. This codes for CASSPPERPPGETQYF.